These T cell receptor beta chains were read from a single sample in a study of T cell changes during pregnancy in multiple sclerosis. Sequencing was performed with immunoSEQ multiplex PCR; in TCRdb, only in-frame clones are kept and a portion is missing. The sample shows 25,000 to 35,000 clones, 89% of them seen only once. Sequencing used CD8+ T cells from peripheral blood mononuclear cells, obtained in the second trimester of pregnancy. These receptors all come from a female donor with multiple sclerosis, enrolled in a pregnancy study. Both conserved end residues are part of each CDR3. A D gene is named only where the DNA matches it firmly. A row's size may be missing; if present it is once, few, many or a size class.

-,TRBJ2-7,TRBD2,TRBV30,TGTGCCTGGAGTGCAGGGACTAGCGGCTCCTACGAGCAGTACTTC,CAWSAGTSGSYEQYF
-,TRBJ1-2,-,TRBV28,TGTGCCAGCAGTGTGGGGGGTGGCTATGGCTACACCTTC,CASSVGGGYGYTF
-,TRBJ2-7,-,TRBV19,TGTGCCAGTAGTATGTATCCTCGACAGGAGAGTCACGAGCAGTACTTC,CASSMYPRQESHEQYF
-,TRBJ2-3,TRBD1,TRBV6-6,TGTGCCAGCAGTTACCTGAGACAGGGCGCAGATACGCAGTATTTT,CASSYLRQGADTQYF
-,TRBJ1-1,-,TRBV7-6,TGTGCCAGCAGCCCCGGGATCAGGACTGAAGCTTTCTTT,CASSPGIRTEAFF
-,TRBJ2-3,TRBD2,TRBV6-1,TGTGCCAGCAGTGAAACCCCGGGAGGCGGGGGCACAGATACGCAGTATTTT,CASSETPGGGGTDTQYF
few,TRBJ2-2,TRBD2,TRBV11-2,TGTGCCACGCCAGCGGGAGGGCGCCCCGGGGAGCTGTTTTTT,CATPAGGRPGELFF
once,TRBJ2-2,-,TRBV19,TGTGCCAGTAGTATGGTTCAGGGACTCTCGAACACCGGGGAGCTGTTTTTT,CASSMVQGLSNTGELFF
-,TRBJ2-3,-,TRBV4-2,TGTGCCAGCAGCCAAGATACGCGGGATCTTAGGAGAGATACGCAGTATTTT,CASSQDTRDLRRDTQYF
-,TRBJ2-5,TRBD1,TRBV7-9,TGTGCCAGCAGCCGGGGACAGGGGCAAGAGACCCAGTACTTC,CASSRGQGQETQYF
-,TRBJ2-5,-,TRBV29-1,TGCAGCGTTACCCGGGGGCAAGAGACCCAGTACTTC,CSVTRGQETQYF
-,TRBJ2-5,TRBD2,TRBV9,TGTGCCAGCAGCGTTACCGGGACTAGCGGGTCAGAGACCCAGTACTTC,CASSVTGTSGSETQYF
-,TRBJ1-5,-,TRBV19,TGTGCCAGTAGATACAGGGTTTCGGATCAGCCCCAGCATTTT,CASRYRVSDQPQHF
-,TRBJ2-1,-,TRBV27,TGTGCCAGCAGTCCCCCATGGGCCAATGAGCAGTTCTTC,CASSPPWANEQFF
-,TRBJ2-3,-,TRBV5-1,TGCGCCAGCAGCTTGGGGGACTTCACAGATACGCAGTATTTT,CASSLGDFTDTQYF
-,TRBJ2-7,-,TRBV25-1,TGTGCCAGCAGTGGGCCCAGAGGCGAGCAGTACTTC,CASSGPRGEQYF
once,TRBJ2-7,TRBD1,TRBV27,TGTGCCAGCAGTTCCGGACAGGCTAACGAGCAGTACTTC,CASSSGQANEQYF
-,TRBJ2-3,-,TRBV18,TGTGCCAGCTCACCCTTTAGCACAGATACGCAGTATTTT,CASSPFSTDTQYF
few,TRBJ1-1,-,TRBV29-1,TGCAGCGTTGACACAGGGACCACTGAAGCTTTCTTT,CSVDTGTTEAFF
-,TRBJ2-3,TRBD2,TRBV7-9,TGTGCCAGCAGCTTAGCAGCGGGGCATAGCACAGATACGCAGTATTTT,CASSLAAGHSTDTQYF
-,TRBJ2-3,-,TRBV15,TGTGCCACCAGCAGAAGTGGACGGGCGGGGATGCCGGGTACGCAGTATTTT,CATSRSGRAGMPGTQYF
once,TRBJ1-2,-,TRBV10-3,TGTGCCATCAGTGAGTCGCGGGGCTACACCTTC,CAISESRGYTF
-,TRBJ2-1,TRBD2,TRBV6-1,TGTGCCAGCAGTGAACTAGCGGGGAGCTACAATGAGCAGTTCTTC,CASSELAGSYNEQFF
-,TRBJ2-6,TRBD1,TRBV9,TGTGCCAGCACCCGGACAGGGCCCTCTGGGGCCAACGTCCTGACTTTC,CASTRTGPSGANVLTF